These T cell receptor beta chains were read from a single sample in a study of read filtering for tumor transcriptome and immune sequencing. TCRdb re-called the reads through MiXCR, storing one row per CDR3 protein. Of 40,000 to 50,000 distinct CDR3 sequences listed, around 19% are singletons. Input material: a population of CD138-negative cells sorted from bone marrow. The receptors were gathered from a donor aged 40 or older with multiple myeloma. CDR3s include the opening cysteine and the closing phenylalanine or tryptophan. Each record gives: clone size, D gene, V gene, J gene, CDR3 DNA, CDR3 protein. The D gene is left open where the match is weak. Some rows have no size entry. The others give once, few or many, or a class for an expanded clone.

many	NA	TRBV29-1	TRBJ2-3	TGCAGCGTTGAAGAAGGGGATACGCAGTATTTT	CSVEEGDTQYF
many	NA	TRBV7-2	TRBJ2-3	TGTGCCAGCAGCCCCAGGGGTTCCCCGCAGGGCACAGATACGCAGTATTTT	CASSPRGSPQGTDTQYF
many	NA	TRBV20-1	TRBJ1-6	TGCAGTGCTAGAGATATCCCGGGCGAAGGTTCACCCCTCCACTTT	CSARDIPGEGSPLHF
many	NA	TRBV7-2	TRBJ2-1	TGTGCCAGCAGCTGGTGGGTCCCTCCCGCTAATGAGCAGTTCTTC	CASSWWVPPANEQFF
many	TRBD2	TRBV12-3/TRBV12-4	TRBJ2-3	TGTGCCAGCAGTTTTGGACTAGCGGGAGCCCCAGATACGCAGTATTTT	CASSFGLAGAPDTQYF
many	TRBD2	TRBV7-2	TRBJ2-3	TGTGCCAGCAGCTTAGATCCGGGAGGGGGCACAGATACGCAGTATTTT	CASSLDPGGGTDTQYF
many	NA	TRBV6-2/TRBV6-3	TRBJ1-1	TGTGCCAGCAGTTCCCGCAGGCTGGAAGCTTTCTTT	CASSSRRLEAFF
NA	NA	TRBV7-2	TRBJ2-7	TGTGCCAGCAGCCTCAACTACGAGCAGTACTTC	CASSLNYEQYF
NA	TRBD1	TRBV6-4	TRBJ2-3	TGTGCCAGCAGTGACTTGGGACAGGGGGGCCAAGATACGCAGTATTTT	CASSDLGQGGQDTQYF
few	NA	TRBV6-6	TRBJ1-5	TGTGCCAGCAGTTACCCGATTGATCAGCCCCAGCATTTT	CASSYPIDQPQHF
many	NA	TRBV29-1	TRBJ2-1	TGCAGCGTTGAATTGGGGGGCAATGAGCAGTTCTTC	CSVELGGNEQFF
NA	TRBD2	TRBV4-3	TRBJ2-3	TGCGCCAGCAGCCAAGCCCTCACTAGCGGAGACGCAGATACGCGGTATTTT	CASSQALTSGDADTRYF
NA	NA	TRBV29-1	TRBJ2-3	TGCAGCGTTGCCAGAACGGGGGTGGCAGATACGCAGTATTTT	CSVARTGVADTQYF
many	TRBD1	TRBV30	TRBJ1-5	TGTGCCTGGAGTGTCGGACAGGGGGCTCAAAATCAGCCCCAGCATTTT	CAWSVGQGAQNQPQHF
many	NA	TRBV14	TRBJ2-3	TGTGCCAGCAGCCAAAATCTAGCAGATACGCAGTATTTT	CASSQNLADTQYF
few	NA	TRBV12-5	TRBJ1-3	TGTGCTAGTGGCGGCGGCTCTGGAAACACCATATATTTT	CASGGGSGNTIYF
NA	NA	TRBV12-3/TRBV12-4	TRBJ1-5	TGTGCCAGCGCCGGGAATAGCAATCAGCCCCAGCATTTT	CASAGNSNQPQHF
NA	NA	TRBV28	TRBJ1-5	TGTGCCAGCACTCCCGGGTCCCAAGGTGGCAATCAGCCCCAGCATTTT	CASTPGSQGGNQPQHF
many	TRBD2	TRBV5-1	TRBJ2-1	TGCGCCAGCAGCTTGGGCGGGACTAGCGGGAAGAATGAGCAGTTCTTC	CASSLGGTSGKNEQFF
NA	NA	TRBV2	TRBJ2-2	TGTGCCAGCAGTGCCGCAGGGGAGGACACCGGGGAGCTGTTTTTT	CASSAAGEDTGELFF
many	TRBD2	TRBV12-3/TRBV12-4	TRBJ2-5	TGTGCCAGCAGTTTGGGTCCCCCCCCGTGGACTAGCGGGAGACAGACCCAGTACTTC	CASSLGPPPWTSGRQTQYF
many	TRBD2	TRBV7-9	TRBJ2-1	TGTGCCAGCAGCCGAATCGGACTAGCGGGGCATATCTCAGGCGATGAGCAGTTCTTC	CASSRIGLAGHISGDEQFF
many	NA	TRBV10-3	TRBJ2-1	TGTGCCATCAGTTCTACGTACAATGAGCAGTTCTTC	CAISSTYNEQFF
many	NA	TRBV20-1	TRBJ1-4	TGCAGTGCTAGCCGGGACGGAACTAATGAAAAACTGTTTTTT	CSASRDGTNEKLFF
NA	TRBD1	TRBV12-5	TRBJ2-2	TGCGCTAGTGGTTTGGTAATCGGGGCAGGGGGTAACACCGGGGAGCTGTTTTTT	CASGLVIGAGGNTGELFF
many	NA	TRBV20-1	TRBJ2-7	TGCAGTGCTAACCAGAACTACGAGCAGTACTTC	CSANQNYEQYF
many	TRBD2	TRBV5-1	TRBJ2-5	TGCGCCAGCAGCCCGGGACTAGCGGGACAAGAGACCCAGTACTTC	CASSPGLAGQETQYF
few	NA	TRBV11-3	TRBJ2-7	TGTGCCAGCCGCGATAGGAAGAGCCCCTACGAGCAGTACTTC	CASRDRKSPYEQYF
NA	NA	TRBV7-2	TRBJ1-5	TGTGCCAGCACCCCGGGCTTCACCTTCAATCAGCCCCAGCATTTT	CASTPGFTFNQPQHF
NA	NA	TRBV5-1	TRBJ1-1	TGCGCCAGCAGCTTTCCGGGGAATGAAGCTTTCTTT	CASSFPGNEAFF
few	TRBD2	TRBV7-9	TRBJ2-5	TGTGCCAGCAGCCACGGGAGGGCCTATGGCGAGACCCAGTACTTC	CASSHGRAYGETQYF
many	NA	TRBV28	TRBJ2-1	TGTGCCAGCAGTTCGGCCATACACGGACAGGGAGGGGTTAGTATTCCCTACAATGAGCAGTTCTTC	CASSSAIHGQGGVSIPYNEQFF
few	NA	TRBV7-2	TRBJ2-7	TGTGCCAGCAGCCTCAGCTCCTACGAGCAGTACTTC	CASSLSSYEQYF
many	TRBD2	TRBV12-3/TRBV12-4	TRBJ2-2	TGTGCCAGCAGTTTCCGACTAGCGGGAGGATTCGGGGAGCTGTTTTTT	CASSFRLAGGFGELFF
many	NA	TRBV3-1	TRBJ1-6	TGTGCCAGCAGCCTAAGGGAAGGCAGTTCACCCCTCCACTTT	CASSLREGSSPLHF
many	TRBD1	TRBV19	TRBJ2-1	TGTGCCAGTAGTCCCGGGACAGGGGGCTTCCAGTTCTTC	CASSPGTGGFQFF
many	TRBD2	TRBV27	TRBJ2-1	TGTGCCAGCAGCTCACCCATTGGACTAGCCGGTGAGCAGTTCTTC	CASSSPIGLAGEQFF
many	NA	TRBV21-1	TRBJ2-1	TGTGCCAGCAGCAAAACTCACCGGGACAGTTGTGAAGGGCATTACAATGAGCAGTTCTTC	CASSKTHRDSCEGHYNEQFF
many	TRBD2	TRBV19	TRBJ2-3	TGTGCCAGTAGTATAGTTAGCGGGAGGAGGACAGATACGCAGTATTTT	CASSIVSGRRTDTQYF
many	NA	TRBV18	TRBJ1-5	TGTGCCAGCAGTCAGGGGAGCAATCAGCCCCAGCATTTT	CASSQGSNQPQHF
NA	TRBD2	TRBV7-2	TRBJ2-1	TGTGCCAGCAGCTCAGGACTAGCGGGAGGGCGTTGGAATGAGCAGTTCTTC	CASSSGLAGGRWNEQFF
many	NA	TRBV21-1	TRBJ2-3	TGTGCCAGCAGGACCCAGGGGCGTACAGATACGCAGTATTTT	CASRTQGRTDTQYF
many	TRBD1	TRBV5-1	TRBJ1-1	TGCGCCAGCAGCTTGGCCACAGGGGGCGGCACTGAAGCTTTCTTT	CASSLATGGGTEAFF
many	TRBD2	TRBV6-2/TRBV6-3	TRBJ2-2	TGTGCCAGCATCGCCGGGACTAGCGATATCAGGGCCGGGGAGCTGTTTTTT	CASIAGTSDIRAGELFF
NA	TRBD2	TRBV5-1	TRBJ2-3	TGCGCCAGCAGCTCGGTAGCGGGAGGGCACCGAACAGATACGCAGTATTTT	CASSSVAGGHRTDTQYF
many	NA	TRBV5-1	TRBJ2-1	TGCGCCAGCAGCGTGGCGGAAACCTACAATGAGCAGTTCTTC	CASSVAETYNEQFF
many	TRBD2	TRBV20-1	TRBJ2-3	TGTTCGTTGGGAAGCGGGGTCACAGATACGCAGTATTTT	CSLGSGVTDTQYF
many	TRBD2	TRBV5-1	TRBJ2-1	TGCGCCAGCAGCTTGGTGGCGGGAGATGGCAATGAGCAGTTCTTC	CASSLVAGDGNEQFF
NA	NA	TRBV29-1	TRBJ1-1	TGCAGCGCAGATAGGCAGAACACTGAAGCTTTCTTT	CSADRQNTEAFF
NA	TRBD1	TRBV12-3/TRBV12-4	TRBJ2-7	TGTGCCAGCAGTTCCCGGACAGGGGAGCAGTACTTC	CASSSRTGEQYF
few	TRBD2	TRBV5-1	TRBJ2-7	TGCGCCAGCAGCTTTGGGACTATACGAGAGCAGTACTTC	CASSFGTIREQYF
many	TRBD1	TRBV5-1	TRBJ1-1	TGCGCCAGCAGCTTGGTTTCTCGGGACAGGGGGCGCGGAGCTTTCTTT	CASSLVSRDRGRGAFF
many	TRBD1	TRBV14	TRBJ2-1	TGTGCCAGCAGCCAACGGACAGGGACCTACAATGAGCAGTTCTTC	CASSQRTGTYNEQFF
many	TRBD2	TRBV12-3/TRBV12-4	TRBJ2-3	TGTGCCAGCAGTTCAAACCCGCCGGGGACTAGCGGGAGGGCCGTCCCATATAGCACAGATACGCAGTATTTT	CASSSNPPGTSGRAVPYSTDTQYF
few	TRBD1	TRBV7-9	TRBJ2-5	TGTGCCAGCAGGGGGCAGGGGGCGCAGGAGACCCAGTACTTC	CASRGQGAQETQYF